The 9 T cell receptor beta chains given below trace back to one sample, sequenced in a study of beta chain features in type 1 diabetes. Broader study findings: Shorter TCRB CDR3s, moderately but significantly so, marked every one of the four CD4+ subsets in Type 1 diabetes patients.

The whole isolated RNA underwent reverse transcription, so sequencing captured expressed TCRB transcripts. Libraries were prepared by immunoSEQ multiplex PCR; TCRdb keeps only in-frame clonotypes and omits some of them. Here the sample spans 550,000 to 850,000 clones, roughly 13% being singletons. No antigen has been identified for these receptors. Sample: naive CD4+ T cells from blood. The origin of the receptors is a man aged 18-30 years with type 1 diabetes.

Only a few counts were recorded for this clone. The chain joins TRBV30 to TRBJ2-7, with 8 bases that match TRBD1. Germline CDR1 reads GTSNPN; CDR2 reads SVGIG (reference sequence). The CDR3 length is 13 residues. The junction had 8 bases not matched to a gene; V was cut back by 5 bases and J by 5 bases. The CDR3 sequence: CAWAGTGYNEQYF. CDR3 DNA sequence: TGTGCCTGGGCCGGGACAGGTTATAACGAGCAGTACTTC.

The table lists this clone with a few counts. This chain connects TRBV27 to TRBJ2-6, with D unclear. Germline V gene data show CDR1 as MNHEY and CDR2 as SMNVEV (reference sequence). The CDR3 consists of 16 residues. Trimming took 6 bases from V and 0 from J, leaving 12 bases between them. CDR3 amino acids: CASRFGVSSGANVLTF. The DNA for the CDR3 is TGTGCCAGCAGATTTGGGGTCAGCTCTGGGGCCAACGTCCTGACTTTC.

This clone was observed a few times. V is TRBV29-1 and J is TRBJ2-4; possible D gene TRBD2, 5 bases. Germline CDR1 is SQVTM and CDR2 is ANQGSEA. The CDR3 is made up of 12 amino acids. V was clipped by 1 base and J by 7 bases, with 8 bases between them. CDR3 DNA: TGCAGCGTTGAAGTCCCGGGGAACATTCAGTACTTC. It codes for CSVEVPGNIQYF. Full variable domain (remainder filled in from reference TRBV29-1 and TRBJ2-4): SAVISQKPSRDICQRGTSLTIQCQVDSQVTMMFWYRQQPGQSLTLIATANQGSEATYESGFVIDKFPISRPNLTFSTLTVSNMSPEDSSIYLCSVEVPGNIQYFGAGTRLSVL.

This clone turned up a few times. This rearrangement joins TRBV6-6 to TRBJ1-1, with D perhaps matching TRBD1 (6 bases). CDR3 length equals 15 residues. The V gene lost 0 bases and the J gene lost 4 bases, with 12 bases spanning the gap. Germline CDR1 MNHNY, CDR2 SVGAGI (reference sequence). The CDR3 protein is CASSYSTQGSTEAFF. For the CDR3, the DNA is TGTGCCAGCAGTTACTCGACGCAGGGGAGCACTGAAGCTTTCTTT.

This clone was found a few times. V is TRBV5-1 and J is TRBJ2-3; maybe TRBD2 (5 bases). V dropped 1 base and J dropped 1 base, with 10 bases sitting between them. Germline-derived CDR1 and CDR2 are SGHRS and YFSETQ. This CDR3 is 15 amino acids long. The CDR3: CASSLRRSGTDTQYF. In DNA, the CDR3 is TGCGCCAGCAGCTTGAGACGTAGCGGCACAGATACGCAGTATTTT. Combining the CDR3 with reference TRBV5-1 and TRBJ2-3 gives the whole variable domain KAGVTQTPRYLIKTRGQQVTLSCSPISGHRSVSWYQQTPGQGLQFLFEYFSETQRNKGNFPGRFSGRQFSNSRSEMNVSTLELGDSALYLCASSLRRSGTDTQYFGPGTRLTVL.

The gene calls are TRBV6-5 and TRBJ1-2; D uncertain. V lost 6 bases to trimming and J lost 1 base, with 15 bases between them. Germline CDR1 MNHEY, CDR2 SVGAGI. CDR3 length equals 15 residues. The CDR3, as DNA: TGTGCCAGCAGCCCCTTTAAGGTCGTTAACTATGGCTACACCTTC. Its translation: CASSPFKVVNYGYTF.

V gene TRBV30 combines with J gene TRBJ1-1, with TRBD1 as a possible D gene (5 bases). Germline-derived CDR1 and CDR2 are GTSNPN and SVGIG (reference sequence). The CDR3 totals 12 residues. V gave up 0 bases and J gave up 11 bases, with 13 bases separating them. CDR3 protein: CAWSVTQPGAFF. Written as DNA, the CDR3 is TGTGCCTGGAGTGTAACCCAGCCAGGGGCTTTCTTT.

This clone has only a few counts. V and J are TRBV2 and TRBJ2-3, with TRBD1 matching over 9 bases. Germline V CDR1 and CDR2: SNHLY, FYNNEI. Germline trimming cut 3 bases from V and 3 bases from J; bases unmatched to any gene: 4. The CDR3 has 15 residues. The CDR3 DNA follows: TGTGCCAGCAGTGATGGACAGGGGAGGACAGATACGCAGTATTTT. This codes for CASSDGQGRTDTQYF. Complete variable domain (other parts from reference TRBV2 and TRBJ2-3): EPEVTQTPSHQVTQMGQEVILRCVPISNHLYFYWYRQILGQKVEFLVSFYNNEISEKSEIFDDQFSVERPDGSNFTLKIRSTKLEDSAMYFCASSDGQGRTDTQYFGPGTRLTVL.

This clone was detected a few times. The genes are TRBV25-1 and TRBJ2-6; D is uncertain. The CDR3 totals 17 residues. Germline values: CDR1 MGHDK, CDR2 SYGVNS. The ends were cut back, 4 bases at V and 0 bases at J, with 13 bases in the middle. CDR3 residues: CASSGRQKLSGANVLTF. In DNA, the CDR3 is TGTGCCAGCAGTGGTCGGCAGAAACTCTCTGGGGCCAACGTCCTGACTTTC.